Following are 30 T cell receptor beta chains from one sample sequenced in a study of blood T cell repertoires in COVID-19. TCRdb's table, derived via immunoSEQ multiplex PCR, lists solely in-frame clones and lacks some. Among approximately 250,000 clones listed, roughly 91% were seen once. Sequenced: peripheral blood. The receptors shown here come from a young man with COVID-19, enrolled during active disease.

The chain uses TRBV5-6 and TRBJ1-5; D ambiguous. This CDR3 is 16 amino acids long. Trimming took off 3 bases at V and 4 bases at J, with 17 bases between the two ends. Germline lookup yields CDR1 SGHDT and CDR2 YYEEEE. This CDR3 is CASSSTTGIINQPQHF. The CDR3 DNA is TGTGCCAGCAGCTCAACTACCGGGATTATAAATCAGCCCCAGCATTTT.

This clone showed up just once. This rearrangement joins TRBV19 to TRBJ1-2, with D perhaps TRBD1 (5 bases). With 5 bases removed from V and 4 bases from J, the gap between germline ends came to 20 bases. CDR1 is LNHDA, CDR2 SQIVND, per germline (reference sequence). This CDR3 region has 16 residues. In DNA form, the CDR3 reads TGTGCCAGTAGTTTTGAAGTGGGGCCAGGTGGCTATGGCTACACCTTC. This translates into CASSFEVGPGGYGYTF. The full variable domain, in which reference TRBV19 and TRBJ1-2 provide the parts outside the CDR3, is DGGITQSPKYLFRKEGQNVTLSCEQNLNHDAMYWYRQDPGQGLRLIYYSQIVNDFQKGDIAEGYSVSREKKESFPLTVTSAQKNPTAFYLCASSFEVGPGGYGYTFGSGTRLTVV.

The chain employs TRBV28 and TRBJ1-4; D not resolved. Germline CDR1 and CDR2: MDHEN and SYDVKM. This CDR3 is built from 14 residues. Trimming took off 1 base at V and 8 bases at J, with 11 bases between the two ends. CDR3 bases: TGTGCCAGCAGTTTATCGTTCCTAAAAGAAAAACTGTTTTTT. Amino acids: CASSLSFLKEKLFF.

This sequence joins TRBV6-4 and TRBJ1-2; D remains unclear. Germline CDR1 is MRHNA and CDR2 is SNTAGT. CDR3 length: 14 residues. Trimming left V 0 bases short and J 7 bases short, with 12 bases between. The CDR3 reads CASSDSAFSSGYTF. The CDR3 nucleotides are TGTGCCAGCAGTGACTCGGCTTTTTCTAGTGGCTACACCTTC.

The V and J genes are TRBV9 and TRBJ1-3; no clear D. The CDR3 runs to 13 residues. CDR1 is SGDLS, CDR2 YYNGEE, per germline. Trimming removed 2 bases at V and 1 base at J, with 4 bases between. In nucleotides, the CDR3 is TGTGCCAGCAGCGTGAGTTCTGGAAACACCATATATTTT. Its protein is CASSVSSGNTIYF. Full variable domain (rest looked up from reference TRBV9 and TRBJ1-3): DSGVTQTPKHLITATGQRVTLRCSPRSGDLSVYWYQQSLDQGLQFLIQYYNGEERAKGNILERFSAQQFPDLHSELNLSSLELGDSALYFCASSVSSGNTIYFGEGSWLTVV.

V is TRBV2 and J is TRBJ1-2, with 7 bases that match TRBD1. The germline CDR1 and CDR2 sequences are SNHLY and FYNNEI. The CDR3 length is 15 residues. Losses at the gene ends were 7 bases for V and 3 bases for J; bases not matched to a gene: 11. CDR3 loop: CASMNPSGTDYGYTF. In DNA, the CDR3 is TGTGCCAGCATGAACCCTTCCGGGACAGACTATGGCTACACCTTC.

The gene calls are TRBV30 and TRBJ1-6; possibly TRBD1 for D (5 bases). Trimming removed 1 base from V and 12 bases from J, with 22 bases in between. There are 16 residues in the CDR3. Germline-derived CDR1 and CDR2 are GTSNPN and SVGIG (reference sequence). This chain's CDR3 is CAWSELGGPGKEPLHF. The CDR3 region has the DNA TGTGCCTGGAGTGAACTCGGGGGACCGGGCAAGGAACCCCTCCACTTT.

CDR3 DNA sequence: TGTGCCAGCAGCGCGGACAGGGGAGGGAAGACCCAGTACTTC. Amino acids: CASSADRGGKTQYF. The rearrangement uses TRBV3-1 (or the pseudogene TRBV3-2) and TRBJ2-5; 9 nucleotides agree with TRBD1. There are 14 residues in the CDR3. Germline V lookup: CDR1 LGHDT, CDR2 YNNKEL (reference sequence). J was trimmed by 6 bases and V by 5 bases; bases with no gene match: 7.

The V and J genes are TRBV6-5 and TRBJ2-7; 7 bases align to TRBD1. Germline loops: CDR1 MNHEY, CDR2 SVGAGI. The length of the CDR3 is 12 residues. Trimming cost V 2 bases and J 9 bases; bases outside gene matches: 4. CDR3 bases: TGTGCCAGCAGTTACCGACAGGGAAGGCAGTACTTC. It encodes CASSYRQGRQYF.

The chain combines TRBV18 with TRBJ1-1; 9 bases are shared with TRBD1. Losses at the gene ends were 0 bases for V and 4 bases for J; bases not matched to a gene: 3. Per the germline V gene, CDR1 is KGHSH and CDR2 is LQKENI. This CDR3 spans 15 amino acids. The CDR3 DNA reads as TGTGCCAGCTCACCACCGGGACAGGGCTTCACTGAAGCTTTCTTT. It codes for CASSPPGQGFTEAFF.

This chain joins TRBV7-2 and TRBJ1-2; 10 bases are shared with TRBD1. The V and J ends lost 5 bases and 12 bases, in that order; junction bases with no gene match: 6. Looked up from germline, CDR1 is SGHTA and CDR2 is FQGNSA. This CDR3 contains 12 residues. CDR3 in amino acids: CASSTWTGGDTF. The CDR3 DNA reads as TGTGCCAGCAGCACATGGACAGGGGGGGACACCTTC.

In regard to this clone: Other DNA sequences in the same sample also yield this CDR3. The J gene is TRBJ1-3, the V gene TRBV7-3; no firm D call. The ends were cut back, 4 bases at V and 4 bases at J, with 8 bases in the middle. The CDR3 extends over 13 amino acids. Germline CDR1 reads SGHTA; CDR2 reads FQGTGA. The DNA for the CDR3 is TGTGCCAGCAGCTCCACCGCGGGAAACACCATATATTTT. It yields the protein CASSSTAGNTIYF.

CDR3 coding DNA: TGTGCCTGGAAATGGACAGGGGATACTGAAGCTTTCTTT. Protein product: CAWKWTGDTEAFF. The rearrangement links TRBV30 to TRBJ1-1; 9 nucleotides match TRBD1. V lost 4 bases and J lost 5; bases outside the gene matches: 5. The CDR3 runs to 13 residues. The germline V gene encodes CDR1 GTSNPN and CDR2 SVGIG (reference sequence).

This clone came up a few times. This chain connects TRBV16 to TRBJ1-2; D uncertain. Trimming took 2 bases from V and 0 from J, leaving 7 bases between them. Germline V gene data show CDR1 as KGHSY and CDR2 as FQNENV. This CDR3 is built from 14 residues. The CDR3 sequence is CASSQSSPNYGYTF. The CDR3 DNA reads TGTGCCAGCAGCCAAAGCTCTCCTAACTATGGCTACACCTTC.

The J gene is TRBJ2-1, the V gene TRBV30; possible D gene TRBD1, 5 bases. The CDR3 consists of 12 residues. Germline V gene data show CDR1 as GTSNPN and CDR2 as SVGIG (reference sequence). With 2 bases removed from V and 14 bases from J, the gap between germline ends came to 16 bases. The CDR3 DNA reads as TGTGCCTGGAGTAAAGGGGTAGGGAATGAGTTCTTC. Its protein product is CAWSKGVGNEFF.

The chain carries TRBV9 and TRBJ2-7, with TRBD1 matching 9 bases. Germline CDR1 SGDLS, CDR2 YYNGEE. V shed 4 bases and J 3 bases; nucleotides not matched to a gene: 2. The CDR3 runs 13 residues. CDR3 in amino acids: CASSPGQGYEQYF. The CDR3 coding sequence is TGTGCCAGCAGCCCGGGACAGGGCTACGAGCAGTACTTC. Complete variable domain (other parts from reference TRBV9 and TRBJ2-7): DSGVTQTPKHLITATGQRVTLRCSPRSGDLSVYWYQQSLDQGLQFLIQYYNGEERAKGNILERFSAQQFPDLHSELNLSSLELGDSALYFCASSPGQGYEQYFGPGTRLTVT.

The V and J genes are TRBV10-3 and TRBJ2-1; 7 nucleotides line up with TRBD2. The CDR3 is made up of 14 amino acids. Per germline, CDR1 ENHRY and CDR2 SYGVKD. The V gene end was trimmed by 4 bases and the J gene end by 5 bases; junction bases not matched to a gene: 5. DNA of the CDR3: TGTGCCATCAGTGCGGGGCTAGCGGACAATGAGCAGTTCTTC. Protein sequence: CAISAGLADNEQFF.

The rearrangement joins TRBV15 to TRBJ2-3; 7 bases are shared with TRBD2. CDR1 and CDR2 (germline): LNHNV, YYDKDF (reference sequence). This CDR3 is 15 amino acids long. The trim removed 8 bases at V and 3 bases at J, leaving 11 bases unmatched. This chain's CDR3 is CATRVYGGGTDTQYF. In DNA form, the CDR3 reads TGTGCCACCCGGGTCTACGGGGGAGGGACAGATACGCAGTATTTT.

The CDR3 region has the DNA TGTGCCTGGAGGTCCTCTAGTAACGCTGGAAACACCATATATTTT. It is translated as CAWRSSSNAGNTIYF. The chain has TRBV30 and TRBJ1-3; no definite D call. With 3 bases removed from V and 2 bases from J, the gap between germline ends came to 14 bases. The CDR3 runs 15 residues. The germline V gene encodes CDR1 GTSNPN and CDR2 SVGIG (reference sequence).

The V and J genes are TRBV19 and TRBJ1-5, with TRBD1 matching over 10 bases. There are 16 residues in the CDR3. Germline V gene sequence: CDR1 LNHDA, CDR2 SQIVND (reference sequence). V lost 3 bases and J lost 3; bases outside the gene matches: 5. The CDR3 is CASSILTGGDNQPQHF. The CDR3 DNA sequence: TGTGCCAGTAGTATCCTGACAGGGGGCGACAATCAGCCCCAGCATTTT.

The CDR3 reads CASSPGGGTYEQYF. The CDR3 bases are TGTGCCAGCTCACCGGGCGGGGGTACCTACGAGCAGTACTTC. The chain has TRBV18 and TRBJ2-7, with TRBD2 identical over 7 bases. Germline CDR1 KGHSH, CDR2 LQKENI. J lost 2 bases, V lost 3 bases, and 4 bases had no gene match. The CDR3 extends over 14 amino acids.

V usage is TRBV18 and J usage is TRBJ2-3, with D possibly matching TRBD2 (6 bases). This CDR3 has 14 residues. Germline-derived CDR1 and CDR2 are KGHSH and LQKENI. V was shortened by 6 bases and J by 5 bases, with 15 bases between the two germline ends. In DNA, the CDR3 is TGTGCCAGCTCGCCGACAGCGGGTAAAGATACGCAGTATTTT. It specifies CASSPTAGKDTQYF.

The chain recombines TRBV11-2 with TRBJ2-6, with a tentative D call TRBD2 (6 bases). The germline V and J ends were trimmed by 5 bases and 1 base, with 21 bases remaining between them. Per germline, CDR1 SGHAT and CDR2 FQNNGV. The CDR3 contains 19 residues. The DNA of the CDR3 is TGTGCCAGCAGCCCCCAGGGAATTGGGGGGTTGTCTGGGGCCAACGTCCTGACTTTC. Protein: CASSPQGIGGLSGANVLTF.

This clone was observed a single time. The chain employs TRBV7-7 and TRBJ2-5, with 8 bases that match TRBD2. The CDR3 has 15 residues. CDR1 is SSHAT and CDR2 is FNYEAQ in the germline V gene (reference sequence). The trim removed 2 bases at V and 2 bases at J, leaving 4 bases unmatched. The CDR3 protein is CASSLSAGGQETQYF. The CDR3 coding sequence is TGTGCCAGCAGCTTATCGGCGGGGGGACAAGAGACCCAGTACTTC.

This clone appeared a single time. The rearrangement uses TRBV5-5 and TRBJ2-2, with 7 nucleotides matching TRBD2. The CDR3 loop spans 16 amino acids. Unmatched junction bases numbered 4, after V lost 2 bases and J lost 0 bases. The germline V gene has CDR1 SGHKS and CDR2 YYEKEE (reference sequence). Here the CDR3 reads CASSFLGGTNTGELFF. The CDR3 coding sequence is TGTGCCAGCAGCTTTTTGGGGGGGACGAACACCGGGGAGCTGTTTTTT.

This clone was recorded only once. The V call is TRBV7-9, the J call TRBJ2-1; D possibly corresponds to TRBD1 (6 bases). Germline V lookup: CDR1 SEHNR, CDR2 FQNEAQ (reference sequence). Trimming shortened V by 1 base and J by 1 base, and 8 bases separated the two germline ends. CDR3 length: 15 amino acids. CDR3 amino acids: CASSLEGGSYNEQFF. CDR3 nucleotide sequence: TGTGCCAGCAGCTTAGAAGGGGGATCCTACAATGAGCAGTTCTTC.

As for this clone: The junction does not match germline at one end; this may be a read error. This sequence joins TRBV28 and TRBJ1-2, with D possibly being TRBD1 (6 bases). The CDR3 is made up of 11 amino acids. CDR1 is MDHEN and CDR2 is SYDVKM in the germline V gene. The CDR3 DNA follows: TGTGCCAGCAGTTGGGGGCCCTCTCTTCTCTTC. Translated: CASSWGPSLLF.

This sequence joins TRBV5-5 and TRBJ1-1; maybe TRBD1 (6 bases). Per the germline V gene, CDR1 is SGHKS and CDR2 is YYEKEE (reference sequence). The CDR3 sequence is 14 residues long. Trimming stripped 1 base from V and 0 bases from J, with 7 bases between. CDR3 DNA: TGTGCCAGCAGCTTGTACAGGGTGAACACTGAAGCTTTCTTT. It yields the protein CASSLYRVNTEAFF. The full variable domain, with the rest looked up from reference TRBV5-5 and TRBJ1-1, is DAGVTQSPTHLIKTRGQQVTLRCSPISGHKSVSWYQQVLGQGPQFIFQYYEKEERGRGNFPDRFSARQFPNYSSELNVNALLLGDSALYLCASSLYRVNTEAFFGQGTRLTVV.

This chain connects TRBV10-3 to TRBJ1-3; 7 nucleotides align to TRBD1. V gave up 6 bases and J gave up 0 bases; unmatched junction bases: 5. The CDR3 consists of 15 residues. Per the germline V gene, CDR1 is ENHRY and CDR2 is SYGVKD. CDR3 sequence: CAISGWDSSGNTIYF. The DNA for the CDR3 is TGTGCCATCAGCGGCTGGGACAGCTCTGGAAACACCATATATTTT.

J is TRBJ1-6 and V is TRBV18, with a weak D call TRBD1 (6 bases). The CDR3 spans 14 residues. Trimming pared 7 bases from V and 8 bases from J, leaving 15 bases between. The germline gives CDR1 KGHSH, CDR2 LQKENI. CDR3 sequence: CASCDRPRDSPLHF. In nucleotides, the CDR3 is TGTGCCAGCTGTGACAGGCCCCGGGATTCACCCCTCCACTTT.